These 19 T cell receptor beta chains share one sample of origin, sequenced in a study of T cell repertoires in cytomegalovirus infection. MiXCR, run by TCRdb on the reads, gives a single entry per CDR3 protein. Here the sample spans 650,000 to 900,000 distinct CDR3 sequences, 32% being singletons. These receptors are not linked to any known antigen. The sample in question was cultured CD8+ T cells from PBMCs, obtained from culture after CMV antigen stimulation. The receptors here all came from a human donor in good health (CMV status not recorded). Some clones in this sample may be carry-over from other donors' samples.

This chain joins TRBV4-2 and TRBJ2-1, with a weak D call TRBD2 (6 bases). The V end was cut by 0 bases, the J end by 3 bases, with 21 bases between. This CDR3 spans 19 amino acids. In germline, CDR1 is LGHNA, CDR2 YNFKEQ. DNA of the CDR3: TGTGCCAGCAGCCAAGATGCAGTTTTTAGCGGAACCTTCTACAATGAGCAGTTCTTC. Translated, it gives CASSQDAVFSGTFYNEQFF.

This clonotype was recorded at least ten times. V is TRBV6-1 and J is TRBJ2-6; D is ambiguous. Trimming left V 0 bases short and J 3 bases short, with 9 bases between. Germline V gene lookup returns CDR1 MNHNS and CDR2 SASEGT. This CDR3 is built from 16 residues. CDR3 sequence (DNA): TGTGCCAGCAGTGAAGCGTTTGGCGGTGGGGCCAACGTCCTGACTTTC. Encoded protein: CASSEAFGGGANVLTF.

This clonotype was detected a few times. This chain links TRBV19 with TRBJ1-5; D call uncertain. CDR1 LNHDA and CDR2 SQIVND come from the germline V gene (reference sequence). The CDR3 runs 14 residues. Trimming removed 6 bases from V and 4 bases from J, with 13 bases in between. CDR3 nucleotide sequence: TGTGCCAGTAGCCTCGGACTGACGAATCAGCCCCAGCATTTT. Encoded protein: CASSLGLTNQPQHF.

This clonotype appeared a few times. J is TRBJ2-1 and V is TRBV6-5; TRBD1 matches at 9 bases. The CDR3 totals 18 residues. With V trimmed by 6 bases and J by 8 bases, 20 bases remained unmatched. Germline V lookup: CDR1 MNHEY, CDR2 SVGAGI. DNA for the CDR3: TGTGCCAGCAGCTGTTACGATGGTGGGACAGGGCTTCGGGATGAGCAGTTCTTC. Translating it yields CASSCYDGGTGLRDEQFF.

The V and J genes are TRBV12-3 or TRBV12-4 and TRBJ2-2, with unresolved D. The CDR3 totals 13 residues. Between the trimmed V and J ends, which lost 2 bases and 5 bases, there was a span of 6 bases. The CDR3 is CASSLMMTGELFF. CDR3 DNA sequence: TGTGCCAGCAGTTTAATGATGACCGGGGAGCTGTTTTTT.

The chain is built from TRBV28 and TRBJ1-1; D remains unclear. CDR1 MDHEN and CDR2 SYDVKM come from the germline V gene. The V gene lost 4 bases and the J gene lost 6 bases, with 12 bases spanning the gap. The CDR3 spans 13 residues. CDR3 sequence (DNA): TGTGCCAGCAGTTCATATACAAGGGCTGAAGCTTTCTTT. This codes for CASSSYTRAEAFF.

The chain has TRBV6-6 and TRBJ2-2, with 8 bases fitting TRBD1. CDR1 and CDR2 from the germline V gene are MNHNY and SVGAGI (reference sequence). The CDR3 has 15 residues. The V segment lost 2 bases and the J segment 7 bases; nucleotides outside the gene matches: 6. CDR3 sequence: CASSYVGQVDGELFF. The CDR3 DNA sequence: TGTGCCAGCAGTTACGTGGGACAGGTGGACGGGGAGCTGTTTTTT.

This clonotype was recorded at least ten times. The V gene is TRBV7-2, the J gene TRBJ2-3; 9 nucleotides agree with TRBD2. The V gene end was trimmed by 5 bases and the J gene end by 6 bases; junction bases not matched to a gene: 21. There are 19 residues in the CDR3. Per the germline V gene, CDR1 is SGHTA and CDR2 is FQGNSA. CDR3 amino acids: CASSVGGLAGTSARDTQYF. CDR3 bases: TGTGCCAGCAGCGTTGGAGGTCTAGCGGGGACCTCTGCGCGCGATACGCAGTATTTT.

This chain links TRBV20-1 with TRBJ2-2; D is uncertain. CDR3 length: 15 residues. From germline, CDR1 is DFQATT and CDR2 SNEGSKA (reference sequence). Trimming left V 1 base short and J 7 bases short, with 16 bases between. The CDR3 DNA reads as TGCAGTGCTAGAGGTTGGAATAAAGACGGCGGGGAGCTGTTTTTT. The encoded protein is CSARGWNKDGGELFF.

This clonotype showed up just a few times. The chain employs TRBV19 and TRBJ2-7; TRBD1 agrees at 9 bases. Germline trimming cut 5 bases from V and 6 bases from J; bases unmatched to any gene: 8. CDR1 and CDR2 from the germline V gene are LNHDA and SQIVND (reference sequence). The CDR3 runs to 14 residues. The CDR3, as DNA: TGTGCCAGTAGTCCATACACAGGGGGCGGCGAGCAGTACTTC. Its translation: CASSPYTGGGEQYF.

The J gene is TRBJ2-7, the V gene TRBV12-3 or TRBV12-4; 10 bases fit TRBD2. The CDR3 has 15 amino acids. With 6 bases clipped from V and 4 bases from J, the junction kept 9 bases outside the gene matches. This CDR3 is CASSRGTSAPYEQYF. In DNA form, the CDR3 reads TGTGCCAGCAGCCGTGGGACTAGCGCTCCTTACGAGCAGTACTTC.

This clonotype was counted a few times. CDR3 sequence (DNA): TGCGCCAGCAGTGAATACGGGACTAGCGGAGGACACAATGAGCAGTTCTTC. Protein: CASSEYGTSGGHNEQFF. This chain links TRBV10-2 with TRBJ2-1; 11 nucleotides line up with TRBD2. The V segment lost 3 bases and the J segment 5 bases; nucleotides outside the gene matches: 9. This CDR3 region has 17 residues. The germline gives CDR1 WSHSY, CDR2 SAAADI.

This clonotype was observed many times. This rearrangement joins TRBV7-2 to TRBJ2-3, with D possibly being TRBD2 (6 bases). This CDR3 is 15 amino acids long. V lost 4 bases and J 0 bases, leaving 11 bases between the germline ends. The germline V gene has CDR1 SGHTA and CDR2 FQGNSA. The CDR3 loop is CASSWGVASTDTQYF. In nucleotides, the CDR3 is TGTGCCAGCAGCTGGGGGGTAGCCAGCACAGATACGCAGTATTTT.

This clonotype showed up many times. The rearrangement links TRBV7-9 to TRBJ2-5, with D unclear. The V and J ends lost 10 bases and 5 bases respectively, with 5 bases between them. This CDR3 contains 9 residues. Germline V lookup: CDR1 SEHNR, CDR2 FQNEAQ (reference sequence). CDR3 in amino acids: CATGETQYF. The CDR3 DNA is TGTGCCACTGGTGAGACCCAGTACTTC. Looking up the rest from reference TRBV7-9 and TRBJ2-5 gives the full variable domain: DTGVSQNPRHKITKRGQNVTFRCDPISEHNRLYWYRQTLGQGPEFLTYFQNEAQLEKSRLLSDRFSAERPKGSFSTLEIQRTEQGDSAMYLCATGETQYFGPGTRLLVL.

J is TRBJ2-2 and V is TRBV28, with 10 bases fitting TRBD1. The CDR3 runs 18 residues. Trimming at V came to 4 bases and at J to 5 bases, leaving 13 bases not matched to a gene. In germline, CDR1 is MDHEN, CDR2 SYDVKM. CDR3 region: CASSSLFTDRGGTGELFF. The CDR3 coding sequence is TGTGCCAGCAGTTCTCTCTTTACGGACAGGGGGGGAACCGGGGAGCTGTTTTTT.

This clonotype was counted a single time. This clone may be a read error of a much larger clone one base away. J is TRBJ2-1 and V is TRBV7-4, with 9 bases matching TRBD2. The CDR3 totals 15 residues. Per germline, CDR1 SGHVT and CDR2 SQSDAQ. The CDR3, as DNA: TGTACCAGCAGCTTCTCTAGCGGGGTCTACAATGAGCAGTTCTTC. This translates into CTSSFSSGVYNEQFF.

This clonotype was counted ten times or more. The chain combines TRBV7-2 with TRBJ2-2, with D unclear. CDR1 and CDR2 (germline): SGHTA, FQGNSA. The V and J ends lost 1 base and 1 base respectively, with 7 bases between them. CDR3 size: 15 residues. CDR3 bases: TGTGCCAGCAGCTTAGTCCCACAGAACACCGGGGAGCTGTTTTTT. Residues: CASSLVPQNTGELFF.

This clonotype was counted many times. CDR3 coding DNA: TGTGCCAGCAGCGCGAGGGTGCTGGCTTTTAAAGAGACCCAGTACTTC. Its translation: CASSARVLAFKETQYF. The V call is TRBV7-8, the J call TRBJ2-5; tentative D call: TRBD2 (5 bases). This CDR3 has 16 residues. The germline CDR1 and CDR2 sequences are SGHVS and FQNEAQ. The ends were cut back, 5 bases at V and 3 bases at J, with 19 bases in the middle.

The rearrangement uses TRBV2 and TRBJ2-2; a weak D match, TRBD1 (7 bases). Germline V gives CDR1 SNHLY, CDR2 FYNNEI. The CDR3 covers 17 residues. V lost 4 bases to trimming and J lost 3 bases, with 18 bases between them. CDR3 bases: TGTGCCAGCAGTGGGGGGGTTCAGGGGGATCACACCGGGGAGCTGTTTTTT. Translating it yields CASSGGVQGDHTGELFF. The entire variable domain, with the rest obtained from reference TRBV2 and TRBJ2-2, is as follows: EPEVTQTPSHQVTQMGQEVILRCVPISNHLYFYWYRQILGQKVEFLVSFYNNEISEKSEIFDDQFSVERPDGSNFTLKIRSTKLEDSAMYFCASSGGVQGDHTGELFFGEGSRLTVL.